This T cell receptor beta chain was obtained from a study of CXCR3-negative and CXCR3-positive naive CD8 T cells. Study conclusions and caveats: Diversity in memory CD8+ cells fell much lower than the comparably high levels seen in both naive subsets. Compared with CXCR3-negative naive cells, CXCR3-positive naive cells showed more hydrophobic TRB CDR3s.

The V gene's germline CDR1 is LGHNA and CDR2 YSLEER. CDR3 size: 15 residues. Details on this clonotype: The antigen is not known.

Preparation of TRB cDNA libraries relied on 5' RACE carrying UMI labels. TCRdb re-called the 5' RACE reads; every CDR3 protein appears as one record, without DNA. This sample's clone table lists 55,000 to 65,000 distinct CDR3 sequences. The receptor comes from a human donor in good health. Some clones in this sample may be carry-over from other donors' samples. Source material: naive CXCR3+ CD8+ T cells from blood. Subset reported: CD45RO-CCR7+CD27+CD95- naive CD8+ T cells expressing CXCR3 (TNR3+). This chain links TRBV4-3 with TRBJ2-7; TCRdb lists TRBD1, though no DNA is available to test this call. CDR3 loop: CASSQDLGGGYEQYF.